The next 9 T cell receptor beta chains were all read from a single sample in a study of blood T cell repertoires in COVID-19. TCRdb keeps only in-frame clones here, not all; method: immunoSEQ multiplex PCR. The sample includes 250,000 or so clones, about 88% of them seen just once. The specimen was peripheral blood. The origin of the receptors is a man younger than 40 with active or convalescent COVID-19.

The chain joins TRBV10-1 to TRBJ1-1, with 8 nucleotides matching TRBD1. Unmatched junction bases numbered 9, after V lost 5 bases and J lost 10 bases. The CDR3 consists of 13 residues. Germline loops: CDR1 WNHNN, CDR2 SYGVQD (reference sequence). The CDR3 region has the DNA TGCGCCAGCAGTCCAGGGGGCGCGGGGGTAGCTTTCTTT. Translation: CASSPGGAGVAFF.

CDR3 bases: TGTGCCAGCAGCAGGGACAGAGTCAATCAGCCCCAGCATTTT. Translating it yields CASSRDRVNQPQHF. This chain joins TRBV6-2 or TRBV6-3 and TRBJ1-5; 7 bases align to TRBD1. CDR3 size: 14 residues. From germline, CDR1 is MNHEY and CDR2 SVGEGT. Trimming removed 6 bases from V and 3 bases from J; junction bases left unmatched: 5.

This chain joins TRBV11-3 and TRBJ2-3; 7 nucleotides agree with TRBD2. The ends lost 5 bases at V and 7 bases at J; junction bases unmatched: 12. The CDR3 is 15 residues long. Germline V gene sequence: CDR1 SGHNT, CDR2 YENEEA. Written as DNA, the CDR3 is TGTGCCAGCAGCCAAACGGGGGGACCACGCAATACGCAGTATTTT. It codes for CASSQTGGPRNTQYF.

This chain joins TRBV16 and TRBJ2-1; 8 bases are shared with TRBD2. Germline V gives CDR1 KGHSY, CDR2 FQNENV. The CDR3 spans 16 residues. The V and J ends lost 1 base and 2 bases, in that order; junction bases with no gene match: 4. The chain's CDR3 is CASSQFTGGAYNEQFF. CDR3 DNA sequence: TGTGCCAGCAGCCAATTTACGGGGGGGGCCTACAATGAGCAGTTCTTC.

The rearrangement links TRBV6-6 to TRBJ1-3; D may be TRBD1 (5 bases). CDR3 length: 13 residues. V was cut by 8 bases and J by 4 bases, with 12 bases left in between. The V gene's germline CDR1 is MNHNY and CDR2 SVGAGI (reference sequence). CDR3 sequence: CASGRDGGNTIYF. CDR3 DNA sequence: TGTGCCAGCGGGAGGGACGGGGGAAACACCATATATTTT.

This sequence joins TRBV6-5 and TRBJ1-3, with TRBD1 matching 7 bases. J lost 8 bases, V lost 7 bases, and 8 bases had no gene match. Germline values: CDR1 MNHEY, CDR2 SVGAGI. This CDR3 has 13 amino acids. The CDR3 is CASKGTDTDTIYF. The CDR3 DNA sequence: TGTGCCAGCAAAGGGACAGACACGGACACCATATATTTT.

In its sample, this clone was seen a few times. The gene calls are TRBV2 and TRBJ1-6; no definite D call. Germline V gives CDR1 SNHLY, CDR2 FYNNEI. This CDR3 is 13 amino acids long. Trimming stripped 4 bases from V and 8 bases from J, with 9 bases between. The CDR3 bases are TGTGCCAGCAGTGTCCGGGTGGATTCACCCCTCCACTTT. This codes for CASSVRVDSPLHF.

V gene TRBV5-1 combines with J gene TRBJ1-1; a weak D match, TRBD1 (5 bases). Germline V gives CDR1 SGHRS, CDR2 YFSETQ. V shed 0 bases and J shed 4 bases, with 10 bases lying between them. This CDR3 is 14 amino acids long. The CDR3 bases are TGCGCCAGCAGCTTGGACAGGTCCACCACTGAAGCTTTCTTT. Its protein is CASSLDRSTTEAFF.

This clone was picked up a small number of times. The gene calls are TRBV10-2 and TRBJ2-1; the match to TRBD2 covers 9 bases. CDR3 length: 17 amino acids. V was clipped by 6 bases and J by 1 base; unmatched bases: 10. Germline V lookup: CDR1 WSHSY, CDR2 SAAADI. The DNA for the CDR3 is TGCGCCAGCAGCCTCCATTCTAGCGGGGTATCCTACAATGAGCAGTTCTTC. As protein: CASSLHSSGVSYNEQFF.